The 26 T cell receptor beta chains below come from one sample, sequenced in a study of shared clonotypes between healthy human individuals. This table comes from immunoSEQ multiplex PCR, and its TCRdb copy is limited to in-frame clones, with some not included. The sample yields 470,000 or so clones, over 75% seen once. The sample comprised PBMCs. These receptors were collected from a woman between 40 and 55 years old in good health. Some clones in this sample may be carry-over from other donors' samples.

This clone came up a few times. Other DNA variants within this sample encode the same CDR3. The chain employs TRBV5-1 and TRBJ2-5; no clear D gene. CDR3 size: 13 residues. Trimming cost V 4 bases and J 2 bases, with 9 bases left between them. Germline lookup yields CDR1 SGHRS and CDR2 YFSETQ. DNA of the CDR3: TGCGCCAGCAGCCCGACGCCACAAGAGACCCAGTACTTC. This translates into CASSPTPQETQYF.

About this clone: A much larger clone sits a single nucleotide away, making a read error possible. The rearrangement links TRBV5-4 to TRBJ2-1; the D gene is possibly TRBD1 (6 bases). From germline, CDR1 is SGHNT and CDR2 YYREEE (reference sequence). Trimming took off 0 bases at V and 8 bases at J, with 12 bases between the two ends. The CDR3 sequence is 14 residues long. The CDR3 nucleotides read TGTGCCAGCAGCTTGGGGACAGTGATCGATGAGCAGTTCTTC. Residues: CASSLGTVIDEQFF.

In DNA, the CDR3 is TGTGCCAGCAGCTTAGGGGGGCGGAGCTCTGGGGCCAACGTCCTGACTTTC. It codes for CASSLGGRSSGANVLTF. The rearrangement joins TRBV7-8 to TRBJ2-6; tentative D call: TRBD1 (6 bases). V shed 1 base and J shed 0 bases, with 10 bases lying between them. The CDR3 extends over 17 amino acids. Germline V gives CDR1 SGHVS, CDR2 FQNEAQ.

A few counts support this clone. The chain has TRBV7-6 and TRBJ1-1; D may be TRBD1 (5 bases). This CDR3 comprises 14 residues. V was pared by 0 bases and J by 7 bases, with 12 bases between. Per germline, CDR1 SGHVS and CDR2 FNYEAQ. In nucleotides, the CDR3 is TGTGCCAGCAGCTTAGCGGCCGGGGGTGGTGAAGCTTTCTTT. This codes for CASSLAAGGGEAFF.

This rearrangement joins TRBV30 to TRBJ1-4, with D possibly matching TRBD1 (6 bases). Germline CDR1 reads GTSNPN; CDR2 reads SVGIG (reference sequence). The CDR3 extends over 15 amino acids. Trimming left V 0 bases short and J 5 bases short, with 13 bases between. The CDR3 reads CAWSVLRGVNEKLFF. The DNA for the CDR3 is TGTGCCTGGAGTGTATTAAGGGGGGTGAATGAAAAACTGTTTTTT.

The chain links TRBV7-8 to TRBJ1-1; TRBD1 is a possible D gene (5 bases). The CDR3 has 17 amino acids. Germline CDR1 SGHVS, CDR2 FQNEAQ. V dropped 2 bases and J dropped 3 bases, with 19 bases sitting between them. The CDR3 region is CASSLPRVWYHDTEAFF. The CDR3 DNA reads TGTGCCAGCAGCTTACCCAGGGTGTGGTATCACGACACTGAAGCTTTCTTT.

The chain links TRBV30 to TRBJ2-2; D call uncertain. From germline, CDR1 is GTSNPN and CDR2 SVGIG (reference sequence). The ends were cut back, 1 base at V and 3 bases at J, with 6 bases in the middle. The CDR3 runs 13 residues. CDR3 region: CAWSEQDTGELFF. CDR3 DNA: TGTGCCTGGAGTGAACAAGACACCGGGGAGCTGTTTTTT.

This chain's CDR3 is CASSLLQGENEKLFF. CDR3 in DNA: TGTGCCAGCAGCTTACTCCAGGGAGAGAATGAAAAACTGTTTTTT. This chain uses TRBV11-3 with TRBJ1-4; weak D call: TRBD1 (5 bases). Deletions cut 2 bases from V and 5 bases from J, with 12 bases between. This CDR3 is built from 15 residues. Germline-derived CDR1 and CDR2 are SGHNT and YENEEA.

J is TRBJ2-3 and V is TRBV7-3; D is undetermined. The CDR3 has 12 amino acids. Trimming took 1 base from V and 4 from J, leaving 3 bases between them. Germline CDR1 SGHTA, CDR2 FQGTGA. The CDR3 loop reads CASSLNSDTQYF. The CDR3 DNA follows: TGTGCCAGCAGCTTAAACTCAGATACGCAGTATTTT.

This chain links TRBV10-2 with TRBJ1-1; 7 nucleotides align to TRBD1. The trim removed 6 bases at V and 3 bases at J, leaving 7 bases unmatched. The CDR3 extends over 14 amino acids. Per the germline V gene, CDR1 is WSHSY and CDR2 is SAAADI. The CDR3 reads CASSSGQTYTEAFF. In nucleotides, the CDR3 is TGCGCCAGCAGCTCGGGACAGACCTACACTGAAGCTTTCTTT.

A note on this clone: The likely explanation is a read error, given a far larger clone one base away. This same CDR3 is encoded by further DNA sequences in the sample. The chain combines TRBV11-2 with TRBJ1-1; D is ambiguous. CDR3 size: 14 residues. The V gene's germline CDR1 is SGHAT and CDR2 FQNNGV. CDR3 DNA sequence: TGTGCTAGCAGCTTAGCCGGGGTTCACACTGAAGCTTTCTTT. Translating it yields CASSLAGVHTEAFF. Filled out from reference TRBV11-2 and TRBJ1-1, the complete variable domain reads EAGVAQSPRYKIIEKRQSVAFWCNPISGHATLYWYQQILGQGPKLLIQFQNNGVVDDSQLPKDRFSAERLKGVDSTLKIQPAKLEDSAVYLCASSLAGVHTEAFFGQGTRLTVV.

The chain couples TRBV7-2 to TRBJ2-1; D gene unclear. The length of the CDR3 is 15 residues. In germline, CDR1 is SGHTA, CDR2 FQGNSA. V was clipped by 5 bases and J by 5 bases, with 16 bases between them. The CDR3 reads CASSPHGVQDNEQFF. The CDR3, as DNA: TGTGCCAGCAGCCCGCATGGGGTCCAAGACAATGAGCAGTTCTTC.

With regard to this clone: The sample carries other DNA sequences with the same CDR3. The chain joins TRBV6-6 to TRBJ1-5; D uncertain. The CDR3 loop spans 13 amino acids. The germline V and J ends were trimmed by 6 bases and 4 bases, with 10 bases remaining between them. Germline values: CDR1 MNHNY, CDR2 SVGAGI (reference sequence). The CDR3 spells CASSSTENQPQHF. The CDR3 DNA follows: TGTGCCAGCAGCTCAACCGAAAATCAGCCCCAGCATTTT.

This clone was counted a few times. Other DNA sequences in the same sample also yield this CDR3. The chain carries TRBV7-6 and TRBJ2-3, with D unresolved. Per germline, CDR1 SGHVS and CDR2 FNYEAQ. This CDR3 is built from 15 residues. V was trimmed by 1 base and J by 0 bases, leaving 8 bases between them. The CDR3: CASSLDDGSTDTQYF. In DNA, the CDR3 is TGTGCCAGCAGCTTAGATGATGGTAGCACAGATACGCAGTATTTT.

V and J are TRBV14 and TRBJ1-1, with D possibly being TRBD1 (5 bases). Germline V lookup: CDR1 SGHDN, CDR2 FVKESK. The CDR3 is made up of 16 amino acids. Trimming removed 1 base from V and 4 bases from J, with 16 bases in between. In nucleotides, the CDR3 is TGTGCCAGCAGCCAAGGATATCCAGGGTGGTCCACTGAAGCTTTCTTT. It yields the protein CASSQGYPGWSTEAFF.

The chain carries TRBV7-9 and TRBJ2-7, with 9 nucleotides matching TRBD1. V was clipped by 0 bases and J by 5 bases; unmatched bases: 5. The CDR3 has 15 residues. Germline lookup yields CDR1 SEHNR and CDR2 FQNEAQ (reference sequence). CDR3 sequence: CASSLAWTGVHEQYF. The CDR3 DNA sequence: TGTGCCAGCAGCTTAGCCTGGACAGGGGTCCACGAGCAGTACTTC.

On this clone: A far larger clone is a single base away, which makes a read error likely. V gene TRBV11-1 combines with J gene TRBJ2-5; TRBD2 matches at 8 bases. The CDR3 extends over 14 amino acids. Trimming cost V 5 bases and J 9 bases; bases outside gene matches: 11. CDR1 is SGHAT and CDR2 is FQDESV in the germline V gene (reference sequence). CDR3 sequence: CASSPRDGGEAQYF. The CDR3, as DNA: TGTGCCAGCAGCCCGAGGGACGGGGGGGAGGCCCAGTACTTC.

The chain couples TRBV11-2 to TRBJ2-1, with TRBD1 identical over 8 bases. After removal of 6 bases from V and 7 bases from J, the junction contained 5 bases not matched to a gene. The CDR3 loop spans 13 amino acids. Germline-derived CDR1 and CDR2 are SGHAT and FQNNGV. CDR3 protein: CASRVDRANEQFF. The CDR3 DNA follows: TGTGCCAGCAGAGTGGACAGGGCGAATGAGCAGTTCTTC.

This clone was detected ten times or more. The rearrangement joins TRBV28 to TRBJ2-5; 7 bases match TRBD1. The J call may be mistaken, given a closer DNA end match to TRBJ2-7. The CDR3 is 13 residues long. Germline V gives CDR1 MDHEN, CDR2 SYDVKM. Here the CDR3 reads CASSQGTPYEQYF. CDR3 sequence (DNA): TGTGCCAGTTCACAGGGGACCCCCTACGAGCAGTACTTC.

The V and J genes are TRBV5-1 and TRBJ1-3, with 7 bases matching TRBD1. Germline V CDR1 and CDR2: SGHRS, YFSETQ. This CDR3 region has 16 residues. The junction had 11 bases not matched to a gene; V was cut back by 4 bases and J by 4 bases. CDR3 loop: CASSPTTGWDGNTIYF. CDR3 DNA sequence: TGCGCCAGCAGCCCAACGACAGGGTGGGACGGAAACACCATATATTTT.

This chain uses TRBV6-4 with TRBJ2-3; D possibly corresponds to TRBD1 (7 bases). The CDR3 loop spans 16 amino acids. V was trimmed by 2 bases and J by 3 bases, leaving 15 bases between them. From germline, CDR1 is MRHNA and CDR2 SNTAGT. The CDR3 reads CASSDDAGQPTDTQYF. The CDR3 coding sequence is TGTGCCAGCAGTGACGATGCGGGACAGCCGACAGATACGCAGTATTTT.

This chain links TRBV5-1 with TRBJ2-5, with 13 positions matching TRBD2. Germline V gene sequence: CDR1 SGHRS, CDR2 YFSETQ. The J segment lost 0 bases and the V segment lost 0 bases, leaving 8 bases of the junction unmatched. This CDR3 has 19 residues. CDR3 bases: TGCGCCAGCAGCTTGGCCCCGATGACTAGCGGGAGGTACCAAGAGACCCAGTACTTC. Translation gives CASSLAPMTSGRYQETQYF.

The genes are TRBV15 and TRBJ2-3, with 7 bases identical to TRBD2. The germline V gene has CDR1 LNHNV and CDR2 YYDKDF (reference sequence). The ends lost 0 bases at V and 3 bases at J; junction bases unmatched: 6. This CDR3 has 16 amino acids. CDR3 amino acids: CATSRDRASGTDTQYF. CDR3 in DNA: TGTGCCACCAGCAGAGATCGGGCTAGCGGTACAGATACGCAGTATTTT.

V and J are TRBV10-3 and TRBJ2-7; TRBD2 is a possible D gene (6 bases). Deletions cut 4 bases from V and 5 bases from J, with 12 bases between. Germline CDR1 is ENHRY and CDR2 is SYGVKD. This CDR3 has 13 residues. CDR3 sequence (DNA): TGTGCCATCAGTGGGAGGGGTTGGCACGAGCAGTACTTC. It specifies CAISGRGWHEQYF.

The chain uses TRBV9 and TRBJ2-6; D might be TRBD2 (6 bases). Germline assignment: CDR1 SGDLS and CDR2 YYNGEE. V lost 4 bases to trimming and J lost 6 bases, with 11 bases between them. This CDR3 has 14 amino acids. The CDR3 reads CASSTTGVANVLTF. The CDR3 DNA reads TGTGCCAGCAGCACTACGGGAGTGGCCAACGTCCTGACTTTC.

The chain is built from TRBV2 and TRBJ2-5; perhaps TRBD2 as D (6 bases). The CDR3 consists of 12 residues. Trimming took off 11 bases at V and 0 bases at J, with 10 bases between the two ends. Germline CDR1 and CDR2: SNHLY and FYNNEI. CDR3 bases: TGTGCCGCCCGGGACTACCAAGAGACCCAGTACTTC. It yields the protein CAARDYQETQYF.